The rows below give T cell receptor beta chains drawn from one sample of a study of blood T cell repertoires in COVID-19. TCRdb's table, derived via immunoSEQ multiplex PCR, lists solely in-frame clones and lacks some. The profile shows 300,000 to 350,000 clones, about four fifths of them singletons. The sample consisted of peripheral blood. These receptors all come from a man aged 25-45 years with active or convalescent COVID-19. CDR3s include the opening cysteine and the closing phenylalanine or tryptophan. Fields, in order: V gene, J gene, D gene, clone size, CDR3 protein, CDR3 DNA. The D gene is left open where the match is weak. Only some rows state a clone size, as once, few, many or a class for expanded clones.

>TRBV5-1|TRBJ1-2|-|-
CASSWGWTAALSGTF
TGCGCCAGCAGCTGGGGCTGGACAGCCGCTCTATCCGGTACCTTC
>TRBV29-1|TRBJ2-2|TRBD2|-
CSVEGGSAVNTGELFF
TGCAGCGTTGAGGGAGGGAGTGCGGTGAACACCGGGGAGCTGTTTTTT
>TRBV29-1|TRBJ2-2|TRBD2|-
CSVRVRAGGSGTGELFF
TGCAGCGTGAGAGTTAGAGCGGGGGGGAGCGGCACCGGGGAGCTGTTTTTT
>TRBV28|TRBJ1-1|-|-
CASSNPRGGPEAFF
TGTGCCAGCAGCAACCCGCGGGGTGGTCCTGAAGCTTTCTTT
>TRBV10-3|TRBJ1-1|-|-
CAIRGQEDTEAFF
TGTGCCATCAGGGGACAAGAGGACACTGAAGCTTTCTTT
>TRBV5-6|TRBJ2-2|TRBD2|-
CASSPRLANPGELFF
TGTGCCAGCAGCCCAAGACTAGCGAATCCCGGGGAGCTGTTTTTT
>TRBV7-9|TRBJ2-7|-|few
CASSRSGTPPYEQYF
TGTGCCAGCAGCCGCTCCGGGACACCGCCCTACGAGCAGTACTTC
>TRBV2|TRBJ1-6|TRBD1|once
CASSPGTGLYNSPLHF
TGTGCCAGCAGTCCCGGGACAGGACTCTATAATTCACCCCTCCACTTT
>TRBV18|TRBJ2-1|-|-
CASSPQMGANEQFF
TGTGCCAGCTCACCACAGATGGGGGCGAATGAGCAGTTCTTC
>TRBV19|TRBJ2-1|-|-
CASSILSEQFF
TGTGCCAGTAGTATCTTGAGTGAGCAGTTCTTC
>TRBV28|TRBJ1-2|-|-
CASSPGSYGYTF
TGTGCCAGCAGCCCCGGGAGCTATGGCTACACCTTC
>TRBV7-2|TRBJ1-5|-|-
CASSLMGEAQHF
TGTGCCAGCAGCTTAATGGGGGAGGCCCAGCATTTT
>TRBV25-1|TRBJ1-2|-|-
CASSEAQSYGYTF
TGTGCCAGCAGTGAAGCACAGAGCTATGGCTACACCTTC
>TRBV5-1|TRBJ2-1|TRBD2|-
CASSALAEAGNEQFF
TGCGCCAGCAGCGCTCTAGCGGAGGCAGGTAATGAGCAGTTCTTC
>TRBV7-2|TRBJ2-7|TRBD2|-
CASSPGTSVTEQYF
TGTGCCAGCAGCCCAGGGACTAGCGTCACCGAGCAGTACTTC
>TRBV12-3/TRBV12-4|TRBJ2-7|-|few
CASSSAGTYEQYF
TGTGCCAGCAGTTCCGCGGGGACCTACGAGCAGTACTTC
>TRBV7-4|TRBJ2-1|-|-
CASSPPGSYNEQFF
TGTGCCAGCAGCCCCCCGGGCTCCTACAATGAGCAGTTCTTC
>TRBV5-1|TRBJ1-2|-|-
CASSLEAGQSYGYTF
TGCGCCAGCAGCTTGGAAGCAGGGCAGAGCTATGGCTACACCTTC